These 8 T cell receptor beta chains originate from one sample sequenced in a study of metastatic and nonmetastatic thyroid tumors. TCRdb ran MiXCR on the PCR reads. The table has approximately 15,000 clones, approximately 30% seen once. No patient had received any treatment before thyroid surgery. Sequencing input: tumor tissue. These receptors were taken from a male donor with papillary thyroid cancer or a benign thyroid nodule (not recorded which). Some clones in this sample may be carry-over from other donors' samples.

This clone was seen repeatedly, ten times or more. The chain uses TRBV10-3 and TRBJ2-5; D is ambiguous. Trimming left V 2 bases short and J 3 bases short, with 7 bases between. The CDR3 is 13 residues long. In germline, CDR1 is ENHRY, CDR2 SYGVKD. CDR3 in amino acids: CAISETQEETQYF. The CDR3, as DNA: TGTGCCATCAGTGAGACCCAGGAAGAGACCCAGTACTTC.

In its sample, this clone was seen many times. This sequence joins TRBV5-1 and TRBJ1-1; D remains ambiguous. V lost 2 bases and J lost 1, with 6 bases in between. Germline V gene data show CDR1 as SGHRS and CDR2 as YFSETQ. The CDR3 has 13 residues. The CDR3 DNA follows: TGCGCCAGCAGCTTTACCACGAACACTGAAGCTTTCTTT. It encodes CASSFTTNTEAFF. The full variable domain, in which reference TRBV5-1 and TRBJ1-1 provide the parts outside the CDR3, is KAGVTQTPRYLIKTRGQQVTLSCSPISGHRSVSWYQQTPGQGLQFLFEYFSETQRNKGNFPGRFSGRQFSNSRSEMNVSTLELGDSALYLCASSFTTNTEAFFGQGTRLTVV.

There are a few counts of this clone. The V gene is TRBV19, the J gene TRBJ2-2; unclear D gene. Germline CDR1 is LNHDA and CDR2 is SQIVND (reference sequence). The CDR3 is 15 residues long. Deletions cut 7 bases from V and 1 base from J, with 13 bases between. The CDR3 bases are TGTGCCAGTAAAAGGATGAGAGGGAACACCGGGGAGCTGTTTTTT. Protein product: CASKRMRGNTGELFF. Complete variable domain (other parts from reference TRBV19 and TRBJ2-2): DGGITQSPKYLFRKEGQNVTLSCEQNLNHDAMYWYRQDPGQGLRLIYYSQIVNDFQKGDIAEGYSVSREKKESFPLTVTSAQKNPTAFYLCASKRMRGNTGELFFGEGSRLTVL.

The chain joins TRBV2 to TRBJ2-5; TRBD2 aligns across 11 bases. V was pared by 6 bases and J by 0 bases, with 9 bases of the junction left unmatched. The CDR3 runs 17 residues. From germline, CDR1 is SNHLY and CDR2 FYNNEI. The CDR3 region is CASSVSLAGGHQETQYF. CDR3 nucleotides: TGTGCCAGCAGCGTAAGCCTAGCGGGGGGACACCAAGAGACCCAGTACTTC.

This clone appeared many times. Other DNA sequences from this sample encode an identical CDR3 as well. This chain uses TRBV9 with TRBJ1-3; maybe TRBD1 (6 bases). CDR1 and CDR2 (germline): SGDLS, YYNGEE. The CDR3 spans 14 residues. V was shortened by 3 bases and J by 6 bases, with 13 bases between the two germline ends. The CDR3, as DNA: TGTGCCAGCAGCGCCCCACAGGGATTAAACACCATATATTTT. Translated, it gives CASSAPQGLNTIYF.

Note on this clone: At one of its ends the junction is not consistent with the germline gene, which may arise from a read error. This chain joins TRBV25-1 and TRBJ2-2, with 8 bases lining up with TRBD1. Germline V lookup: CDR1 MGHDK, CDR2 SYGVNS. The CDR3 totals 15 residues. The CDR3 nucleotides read TGTGCCAGCATTGAACCGGACAGGGTAGCCGGGGAGATGTTTTTT. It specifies CASIEPDRVAGEMFF.

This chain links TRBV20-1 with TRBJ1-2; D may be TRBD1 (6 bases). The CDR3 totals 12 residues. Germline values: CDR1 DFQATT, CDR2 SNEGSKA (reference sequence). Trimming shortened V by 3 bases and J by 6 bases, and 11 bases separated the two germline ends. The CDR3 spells CSARAGADGYTF. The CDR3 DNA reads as TGCAGTGCTAGGGCAGGGGCCGATGGCTACACCTTC.

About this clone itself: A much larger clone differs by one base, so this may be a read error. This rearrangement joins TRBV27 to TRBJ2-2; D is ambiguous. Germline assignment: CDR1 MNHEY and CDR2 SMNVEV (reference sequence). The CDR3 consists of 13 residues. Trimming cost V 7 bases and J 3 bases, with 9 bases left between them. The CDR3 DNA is TGTGCCAGCATGCTGTCTGACACCGGGGAGCTGTTTTTT. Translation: CASMLSDTGELFF.